This TCR beta chain was recorded in a study of blood T cell repertoires in COVID-19. Study at large: Both acute and convalescent COVID-19 samples were obtained from the United States, Italy and Spain.

The J segment lost 1 base and the V segment lost 2 bases, leaving 3 bases of the junction unmatched. The germline CDR1 and CDR2 sequences are SGHAT and FQNNGV. The CDR3 has 15 amino acids. As processed by the authors: Estimation of nucleated cell counts was performed using reference gene primer amplification. The method was immunoSEQ multiplex PCR; TCRdb's version includes in-frame clones alone and lacks a portion of them. The V and J calls and clone size were taken over from that table, and D and trimming were inferred from the DNA. The data show roughly 120,000 clones, around 80% seen once. This receptor was obtained from a woman aged 70-85 years with acute or convalescent COVID-19. The sample comprised peripheral blood. V is TRBV11-2 and J is TRBJ2-3, with 7 bases fitting TRBD2. The CDR3: CASSLNAGGTDTQYF. In DNA, the CDR3 is TGTGCCAGCAGCTTAAATGCGGGAGGCACAGATACGCAGTATTTT.